These T cell receptor beta chains were read from a single sample in a study of shared clonotypes between healthy human individuals. Libraries were prepared by immunoSEQ multiplex PCR; TCRdb keeps only in-frame clonotypes and omits some of them. The sample consists of 2.3 million or so clones, about 92% of them appearing once. Specimen: naive CD4+ T cells from PBMCs. The receptors come from a man younger than 35 in good health. Some clones in this sample may be carry-over from other donors' samples. Each CDR3 is given with its conserved first and last residue. The order of the fields is CDR3 protein, CDR3 DNA, V gene, clone size, J gene, D gene. D genes are given only for firm matches. The listing skips clone size in some rows; elsewhere it reads once, few, many or a size class.

CASSPERAVTGELFF	TGCGCCAGCAGCCCCGAGAGGGCAGTCACCGGGGAGCTGTTTTTT	TRBV4-1	-	TRBJ2-2	-
CSVEDWQGVAKNIQYF	TGCAGCGTTGAAGATTGGCAGGGAGTAGCCAAAAACATTCAGTACTTC	TRBV29-1	-	TRBJ2-4	-
CATQLLGGETDTQYF	TGTGCCACCCAACTTCTGGGGGGGGAGACAGATACGCAGTATTTT	TRBV5-5	-	TRBJ2-3	TRBD2
CSVFDLRTSNTEAFF	TGCAGCGTTTTTGACTTAAGGACGAGCAACACTGAAGCTTTCTTT	TRBV29-1	-	TRBJ1-1	-
CASSSQGVSYNEQFF	TGCGCCAGCAGCTCCCAGGGGGTCTCCTACAATGAGCAGTTCTTC	TRBV5-1	-	TRBJ2-1	TRBD1
CASSLGGGDGYTF	TGCGCCAGCAGCTTGGGGGGAGGCGATGGCTACACCTTC	TRBV5-1	-	TRBJ1-2	-
CASSLSPGNTEAFF	TGCGCCAGCAGCTTGTCGCCCGGGAACACTGAAGCTTTCTTT	TRBV5-1	-	TRBJ1-1	-
CASSLNLLSVQETQYF	TGTGCCAGCAGTTTAAACCTCTTGAGCGTTCAAGAGACCCAGTACTTC	TRBV27	-	TRBJ2-5	-
CASSAWTSGEGADTQYF	TGTGCCAGCAGCGCCTGGACTAGCGGGGAGGGAGCAGATACGCAGTATTTT	TRBV7-6	-	TRBJ2-3	TRBD2
CASSPSKETQYF	TGTGCCAGCAGTCCTAGTAAAGAGACCCAGTACTTC	TRBV6-5	-	TRBJ2-5	-
CASSLDPGPYEQYF	TGCGCCAGCAGCTTGGATCCGGGACCCTACGAGCAGTACTTC	TRBV5-1	-	TRBJ2-7	-
CATSRVDSYTEAFF	TGTGCCACCAGCAGAGTAGACAGCTACACTGAAGCTTTCTTT	TRBV15	once	TRBJ1-1	-
CASSLVRGGAAFF	TGTGCCAGCAGCTTAGTTCGGGGTGGTGCAGCTTTCTTT	TRBV7-2	-	TRBJ1-1	-
CASSLGLAGSGGQYF	TGTGCCAGCAGTTTGGGCCTTGCAGGGTCTGGTGGGCAGTACTTC	TRBV28	-	TRBJ2-7	-
CASSLKSGGRVYEQYF	TGTGCCAGCAGTCTTAAGAGTGGGGGCAGGGTGTACGAGCAGTACTTC	TRBV27	-	TRBJ2-7	-
CASSYASSGIETQYF	TGTGCCAGCAGTTACGCGTCTAGCGGGATAGAGACCCAGTACTTC	TRBV6-5	once	TRBJ2-5	TRBD2
CASSIYRRELVSEQYF	TGTGCCAGCAGTATATACAGGAGGGAGCTGGTCTCCGAGCAGTACTTC	TRBV27	-	TRBJ2-7	-
CASSLGAGTVEEQYF	TGTGCCAGCAGCTTGGGGGCCGGGACTGTAGAGGAGCAGTACTTC	TRBV5-4	-	TRBJ2-7	-
CASSSRGTGGETQYF	TGTGCCAGCAGCTCACGAGGGACAGGAGGCGAGACCCAGTACTTC	TRBV7-2	-	TRBJ2-5	TRBD1
CAWAGGATDTQYF	TGTGCCTGGGCCGGGGGTGCTACAGATACGCAGTATTTT	TRBV30	-	TRBJ2-3	-
CASSWAGPTSTDTQYF	TGTGCCAGCAGCTGGGCGGGTCCCACTAGCACAGATACGCAGTATTTT	TRBV7-9	-	TRBJ2-3	-
CATSRLLAAGADTQYF	TGTGCCACCAGCAGGCTACTAGCGGCAGGGGCAGATACGCAGTATTTT	TRBV15	-	TRBJ2-3	TRBD2
CSVGHSYEQYF	TGCAGCGTTGGGCACTCCTACGAGCAGTACTTC	TRBV29-1	-	TRBJ2-7	-
CASSLDGPAVDEKLFF	TGTGCCAGCTCACTCGACGGCCCGGCAGTGGATGAAAAACTGTTTTTT	TRBV18	-	TRBJ1-4	-
CASSLPYYEQYF	TGTGCCAGCAGTCTCCCTTACTACGAGCAGTACTTC	TRBV6-6	-	TRBJ2-7	-
CASSLGTGVFEQFF	TGCGCCAGCAGCTTAGGGACAGGGGTTTTTGAGCAGTTCTTC	TRBV5-1	-	TRBJ2-1	TRBD1
CASSLGTSGTSYEQYF	TGTGCCAGCAGCTTAGGGACTAGCGGGACCTCCTACGAGCAGTACTTC	TRBV7-2	few	TRBJ2-7	TRBD2
CASSVASGTGNTQYF	TGTGCCAGCAGCGTAGCTAGCGGGACAGGTAATACGCAGTATTTT	TRBV9	-	TRBJ2-3	-
CASSTRQGGDGYTF	TGTGCCAGTAGTACCCGACAGGGCGGGGATGGCTACACCTTC	TRBV19	-	TRBJ1-2	TRBD1
CASSGQKGDQPQHF	TGTGCCAGCAGTGGACAGAAGGGGGATCAGCCCCAGCATTTT	TRBV6-1	few	TRBJ1-5	-
CASSHPGQQSLYGYTF	TGCGCCAGCAGCCATCCGGGACAGCAAAGCCTCTATGGCTACACCTTC	TRBV4-1	-	TRBJ1-2	TRBD1
CASSVSHYGYTF	TGTGCCAGCAGCGTGAGCCATTATGGCTACACCTTC	TRBV9	-	TRBJ1-2	-
CASSGDPHYNEQFF	TGCGCCAGCAGTGGGGACCCCCACTACAATGAGCAGTTCTTC	TRBV10-1	-	TRBJ2-1	-
CASSLEAGAYGYTF	TGTGCCAGCAGCTTAGAAGCAGGGGCCTATGGCTACACCTTC	TRBV7-9	-	TRBJ1-2	-
CASRPPAGGYTF	TGTGCCAGCAGGCCCCCGGCGGGTGGCTACACCTTC	TRBV9	once	TRBJ1-2	-
CVSSYATVSYEQYF	TGTGTCAGCAGTTACGCGACGGTCTCCTACGAGCAGTACTTC	TRBV6-6	-	TRBJ2-7	-
CAWAGGPQETQYF	TGTGCCTGGGCCGGGGGGCCCCAAGAGACCCAGTACTTC	TRBV30	-	TRBJ2-5	-
CASSDRGATNEKLFF	TGTGCCAGTAGTGACCGGGGGGCAACTAATGAAAAACTGTTTTTT	TRBV19	-	TRBJ1-4	-
CASSPSDRGFLYEQYF	TGCGCCAGCAGCCCTAGCGACAGGGGCTTCCTATACGAGCAGTACTTC	TRBV23-1	once	TRBJ2-7	TRBD1
CASSVKRETDTQYF	TGTGCCAGCAGCGTAAAGCGGGAGACAGATACGCAGTATTTT	TRBV7-9	-	TRBJ2-3	TRBD2